The entry below gives a single TCR beta chain sequence along with its context. Germline CDR1 SGHRS, CDR2 YFSETQ. The CDR3 sequence is 15 residues long. The sample originates from a study of T cells expressing NK-cell markers. Study details: Obtained from sorted CD3+CD56+NKG2C+, CD3+CD56+NKG2C- and CD3+CD56-NKG2C+ T cells were the TCR beta repertoires.

Reprocessing the 5' RACE reads, TCRdb reports a single entry for every CDR3 protein and omits DNA. Its table lists about 460,000 distinct CDR3 sequences. The sequenced sample consisted of blood T cells: a sorted CD56 or NKG2C T cell subset, CD4+ or CD8+ T cells, or bulk PBMC T cells (not recorded which). The rearrangement uses TRBV5-1 and TRBJ1-2; the TCRdb D gene call, TRBD1, has no DNA to confirm it. This receptor was obtained from a woman between 45 and 65 years old in good health. CDR3: CASSFTGERNYGYTF.